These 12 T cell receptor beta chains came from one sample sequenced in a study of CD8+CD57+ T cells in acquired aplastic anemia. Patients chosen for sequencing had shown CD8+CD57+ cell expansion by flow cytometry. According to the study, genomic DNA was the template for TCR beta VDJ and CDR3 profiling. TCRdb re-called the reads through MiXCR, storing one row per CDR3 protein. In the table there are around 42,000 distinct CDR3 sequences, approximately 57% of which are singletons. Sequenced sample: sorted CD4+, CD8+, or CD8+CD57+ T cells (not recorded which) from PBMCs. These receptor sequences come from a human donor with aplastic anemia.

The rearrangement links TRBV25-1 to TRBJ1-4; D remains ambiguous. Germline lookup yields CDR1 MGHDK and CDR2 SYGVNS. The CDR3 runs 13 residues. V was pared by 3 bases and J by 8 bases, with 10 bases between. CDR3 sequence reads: CASSDPLTEKLFF. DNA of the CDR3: TGTGCCAGCAGTGACCCTTTGACAGAAAAACTGTTTTTT.

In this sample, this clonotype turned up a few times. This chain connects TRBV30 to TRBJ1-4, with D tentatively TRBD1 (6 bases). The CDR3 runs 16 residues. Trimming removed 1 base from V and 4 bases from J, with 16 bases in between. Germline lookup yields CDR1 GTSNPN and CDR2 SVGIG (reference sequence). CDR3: CAWSENRDTFNEKLFF. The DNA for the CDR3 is TGTGCCTGGAGTGAAAACCGGGACACCTTTAATGAAAAACTGTTTTTT.

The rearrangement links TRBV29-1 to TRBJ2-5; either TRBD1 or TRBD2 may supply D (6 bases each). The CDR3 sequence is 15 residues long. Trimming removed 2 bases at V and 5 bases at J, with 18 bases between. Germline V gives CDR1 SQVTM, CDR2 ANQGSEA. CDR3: CSVERGVGGLETQYF. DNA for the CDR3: TGCAGCGTTGAAAGAGGTGTTGGGGGGCTGGAGACCCAGTACTTC. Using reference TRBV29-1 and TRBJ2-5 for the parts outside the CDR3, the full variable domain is SAVISQKPSRDICQRGTSLTIQCQVDSQVTMMFWYRQQPGQSLTLIATANQGSEATYESGFVIDKFPISRPNLTFSTLTVSNMSPEDSSIYLCSVERGVGGLETQYFGPGTRLLVL.

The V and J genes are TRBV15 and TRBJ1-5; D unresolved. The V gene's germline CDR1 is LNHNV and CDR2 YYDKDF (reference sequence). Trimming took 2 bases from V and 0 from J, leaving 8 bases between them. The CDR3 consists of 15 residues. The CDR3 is CATSRQDRSNQPQHF. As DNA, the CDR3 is TGTGCCACCAGCAGACAAGACCGTAGCAATCAGCCCCAGCATTTT.

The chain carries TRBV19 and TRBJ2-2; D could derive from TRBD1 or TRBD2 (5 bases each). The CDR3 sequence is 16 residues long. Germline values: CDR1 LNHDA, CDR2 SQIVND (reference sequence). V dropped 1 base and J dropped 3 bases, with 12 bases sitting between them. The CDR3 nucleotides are TGTGCCAGTAGTATAGGGGGGTACAGCCACACCGGGGAGCTGTTTTTT. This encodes CASSIGGYSHTGELFF.

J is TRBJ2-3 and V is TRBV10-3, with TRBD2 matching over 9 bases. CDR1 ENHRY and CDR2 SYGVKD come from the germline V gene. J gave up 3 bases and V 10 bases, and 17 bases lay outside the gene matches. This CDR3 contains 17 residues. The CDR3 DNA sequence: TGTGCCACAAAAGCACTTGGCGGGGGGGATGCGACAGATACGCAGTATTTT. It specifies CATKALGGGDATDTQYF.

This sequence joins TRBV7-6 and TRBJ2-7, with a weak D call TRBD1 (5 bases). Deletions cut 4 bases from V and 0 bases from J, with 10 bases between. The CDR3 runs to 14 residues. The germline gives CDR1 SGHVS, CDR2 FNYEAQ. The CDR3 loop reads CASSSAGNSYEQYF. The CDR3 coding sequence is TGTGCCAGCAGCTCTGCAGGGAACTCCTACGAGCAGTACTTC.

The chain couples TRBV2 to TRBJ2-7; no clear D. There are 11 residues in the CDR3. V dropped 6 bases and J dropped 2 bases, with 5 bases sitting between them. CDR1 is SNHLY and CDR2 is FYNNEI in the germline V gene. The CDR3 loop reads CASRLTYEQYF. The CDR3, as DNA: TGTGCCAGCAGACTCACCTACGAGCAGTACTTC.

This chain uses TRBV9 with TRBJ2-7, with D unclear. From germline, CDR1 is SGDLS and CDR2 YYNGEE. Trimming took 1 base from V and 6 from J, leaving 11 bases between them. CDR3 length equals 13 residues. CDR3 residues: CASSVKGWREQYF. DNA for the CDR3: TGTGCCAGCAGCGTAAAAGGGTGGCGCGAGCAGTACTTC.

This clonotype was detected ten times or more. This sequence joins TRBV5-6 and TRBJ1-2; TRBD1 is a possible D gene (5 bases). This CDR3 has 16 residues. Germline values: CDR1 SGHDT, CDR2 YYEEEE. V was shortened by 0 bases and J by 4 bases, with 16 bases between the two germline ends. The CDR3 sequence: CASSLGYRQLIYGYTF. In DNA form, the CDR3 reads TGTGCCAGCAGCTTGGGGTATAGACAGCTGATCTATGGCTACACCTTC.

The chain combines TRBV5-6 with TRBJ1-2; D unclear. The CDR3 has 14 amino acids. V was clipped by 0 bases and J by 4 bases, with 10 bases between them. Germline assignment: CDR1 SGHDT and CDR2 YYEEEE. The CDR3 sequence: CASSLAGIRYGYTF. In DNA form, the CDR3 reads TGTGCCAGCAGCTTGGCAGGCATCCGCTATGGCTACACCTTC. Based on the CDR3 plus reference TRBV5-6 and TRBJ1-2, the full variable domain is DAGVTQSPTHLIKTRGQQVTLRCSPKSGHDTVSWYQQALGQGPQFIFQYYEEEERQRGNFPDRFSGHQFPNYSSELNVNALLLGDSALYLCASSLAGIRYGYTFGSGTRLTVV.

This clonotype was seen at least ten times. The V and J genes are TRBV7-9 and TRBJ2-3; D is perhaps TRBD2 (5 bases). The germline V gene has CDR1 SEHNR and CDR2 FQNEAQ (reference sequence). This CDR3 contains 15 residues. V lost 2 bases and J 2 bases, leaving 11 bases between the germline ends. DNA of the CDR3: TGTGCCAGCAGCTTATTGTCTAGCCCCACAGATACGCAGTATTTT. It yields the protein CASSLLSSPTDTQYF.